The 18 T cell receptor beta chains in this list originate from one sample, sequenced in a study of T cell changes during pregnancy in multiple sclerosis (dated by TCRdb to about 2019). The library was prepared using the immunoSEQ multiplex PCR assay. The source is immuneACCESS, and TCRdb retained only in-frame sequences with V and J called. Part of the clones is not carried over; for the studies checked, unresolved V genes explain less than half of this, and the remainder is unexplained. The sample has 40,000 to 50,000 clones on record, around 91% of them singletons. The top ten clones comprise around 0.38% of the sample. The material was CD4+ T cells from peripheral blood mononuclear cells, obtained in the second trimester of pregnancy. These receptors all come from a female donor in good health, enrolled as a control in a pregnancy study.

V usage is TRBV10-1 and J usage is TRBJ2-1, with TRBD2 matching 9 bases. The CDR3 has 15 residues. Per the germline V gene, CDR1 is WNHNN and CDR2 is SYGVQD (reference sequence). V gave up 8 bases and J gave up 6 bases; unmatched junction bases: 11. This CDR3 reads CASPSGGPEINEQFF. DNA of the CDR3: TGCGCCAGCCCCAGCGGGGGGCCAGAAATCAATGAGCAGTTCTTC.

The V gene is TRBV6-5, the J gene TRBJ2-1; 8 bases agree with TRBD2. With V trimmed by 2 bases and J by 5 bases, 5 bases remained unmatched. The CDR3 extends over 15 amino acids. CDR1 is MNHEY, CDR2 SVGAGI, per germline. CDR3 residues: CASSYAGGANNEQFF. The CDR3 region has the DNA TGTGCCAGCAGTTACGCGGGGGGAGCCAACAATGAGCAGTTCTTC.

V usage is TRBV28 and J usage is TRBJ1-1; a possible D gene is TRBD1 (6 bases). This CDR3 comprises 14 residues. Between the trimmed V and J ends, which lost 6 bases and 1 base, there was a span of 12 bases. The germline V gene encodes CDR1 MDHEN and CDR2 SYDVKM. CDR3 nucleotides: TGTGCCAGCAGATCAGGGGATTGGAACACTGAAGCTTTCTTT. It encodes CASRSGDWNTEAFF.

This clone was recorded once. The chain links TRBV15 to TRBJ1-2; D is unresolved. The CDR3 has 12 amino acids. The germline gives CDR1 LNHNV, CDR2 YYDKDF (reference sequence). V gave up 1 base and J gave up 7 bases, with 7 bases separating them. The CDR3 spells CATSRASRGYTF. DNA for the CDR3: TGTGCCACCAGCAGAGCCTCGCGTGGCTACACCTTC.

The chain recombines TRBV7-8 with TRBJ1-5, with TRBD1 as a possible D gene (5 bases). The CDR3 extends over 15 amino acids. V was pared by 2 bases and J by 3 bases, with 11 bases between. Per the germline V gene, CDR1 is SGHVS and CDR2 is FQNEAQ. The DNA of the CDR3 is TGTGCCAGCAGCTTACGGGGGGAAAACAATCAGCCCCAGCATTTT. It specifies CASSLRGENNQPQHF.

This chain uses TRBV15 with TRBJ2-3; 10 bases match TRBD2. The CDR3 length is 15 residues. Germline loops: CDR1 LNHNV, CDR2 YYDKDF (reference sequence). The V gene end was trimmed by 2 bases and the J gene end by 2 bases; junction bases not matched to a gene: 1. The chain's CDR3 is CATSRSGGDTDTQYF. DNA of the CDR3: TGTGCCACCAGCAGAAGCGGGGGGGACACAGATACGCAGTATTTT.

CDR3 DNA sequence: TGTGCCAGTAGATCGGGGTGGATGACAGGGGCCACTGGGGAAAAACTGTTTTTT. This codes for CASRSGWMTGATGEKLFF. The chain links TRBV19 to TRBJ1-4; 8 nucleotides line up with TRBD1. The germline V gene has CDR1 LNHDA and CDR2 SQIVND (reference sequence). The CDR3 consists of 18 residues. V dropped 6 bases and J dropped 8; count of bases not matched to a gene: 20.

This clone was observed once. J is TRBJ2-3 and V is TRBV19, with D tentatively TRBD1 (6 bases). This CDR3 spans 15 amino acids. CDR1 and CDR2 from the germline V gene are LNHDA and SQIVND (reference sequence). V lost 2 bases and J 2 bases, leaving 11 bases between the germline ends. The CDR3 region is CASSISRTVTDTQYF. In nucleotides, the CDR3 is TGTGCCAGTAGTATATCCCGGACAGTCACAGATACGCAGTATTTT.

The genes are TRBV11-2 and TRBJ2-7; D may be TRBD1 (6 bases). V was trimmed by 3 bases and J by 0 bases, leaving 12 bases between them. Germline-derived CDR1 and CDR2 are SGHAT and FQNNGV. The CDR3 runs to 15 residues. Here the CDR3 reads CASSFSDRNSYEQYF. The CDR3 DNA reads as TGTGCCAGCAGCTTCTCGGACAGAAACTCCTACGAGCAGTACTTC.

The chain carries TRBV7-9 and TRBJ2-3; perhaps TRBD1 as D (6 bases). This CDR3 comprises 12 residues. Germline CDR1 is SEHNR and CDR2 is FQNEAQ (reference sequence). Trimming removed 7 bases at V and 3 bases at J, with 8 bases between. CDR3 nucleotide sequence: TGTGCCAGCATGGGGGCTACAGATACGCAGTATTTT. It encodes CASMGATDTQYF.

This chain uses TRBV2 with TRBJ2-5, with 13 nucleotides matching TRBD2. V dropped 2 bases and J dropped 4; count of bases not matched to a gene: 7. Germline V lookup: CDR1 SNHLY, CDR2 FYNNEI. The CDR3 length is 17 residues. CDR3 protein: CASSELLAGGLGETQYF. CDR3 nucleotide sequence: TGTGCCAGCAGTGAACTACTAGCGGGGGGGCTTGGAGAGACCCAGTACTTC.

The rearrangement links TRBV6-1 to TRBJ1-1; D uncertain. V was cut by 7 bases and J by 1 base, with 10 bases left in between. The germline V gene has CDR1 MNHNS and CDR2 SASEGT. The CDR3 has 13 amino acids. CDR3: CASIQASNTEAFF. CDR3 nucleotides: TGTGCCAGCATTCAGGCGTCGAACACTGAAGCTTTCTTT.

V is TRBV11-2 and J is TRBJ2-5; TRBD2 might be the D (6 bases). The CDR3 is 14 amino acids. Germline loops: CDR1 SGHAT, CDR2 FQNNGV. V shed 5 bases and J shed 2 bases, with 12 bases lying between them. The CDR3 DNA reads TGTGCCAGCAGCCCCCCGGGGGTACAAGAGACCCAGTACTTC. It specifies CASSPPGVQETQYF. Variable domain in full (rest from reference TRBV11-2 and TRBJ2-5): EAGVAQSPRYKIIEKRQSVAFWCNPISGHATLYWYQQILGQGPKLLIQFQNNGVVDDSQLPKDRFSAERLKGVDSTLKIQPAKLEDSAVYLCASSPPGVQETQYFGPGTRLLVL.

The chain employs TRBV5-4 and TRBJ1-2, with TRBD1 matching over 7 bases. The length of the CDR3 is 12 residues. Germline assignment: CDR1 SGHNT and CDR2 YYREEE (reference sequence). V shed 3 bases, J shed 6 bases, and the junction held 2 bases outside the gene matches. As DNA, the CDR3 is TGTGCCAGCAGCTCCGACAGGGATGGCTACACCTTC. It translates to CASSSDRDGYTF.

Here the CDR3 reads CASSQDRGRSVANVLTF. The CDR3 DNA is TGTGCCAGCAGCCAAGACAGGGGACGGAGCGTAGCCAACGTCCTGACTTTC. The chain has TRBV14 and TRBJ2-6, with D possibly matching TRBD1 (6 bases). V was cut by 0 bases and J by 7 bases, with 16 bases left in between. CDR3 length: 17 amino acids. The germline V gene has CDR1 SGHDN and CDR2 FVKESK.

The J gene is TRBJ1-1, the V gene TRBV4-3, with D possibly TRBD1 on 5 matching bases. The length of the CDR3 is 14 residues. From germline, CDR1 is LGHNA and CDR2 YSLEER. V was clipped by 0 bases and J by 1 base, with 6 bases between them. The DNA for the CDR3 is TGCGCCAGCAGCCAAGAAGACAGGAACACTGAAGCTTTCTTT. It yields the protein CASSQEDRNTEAFF.

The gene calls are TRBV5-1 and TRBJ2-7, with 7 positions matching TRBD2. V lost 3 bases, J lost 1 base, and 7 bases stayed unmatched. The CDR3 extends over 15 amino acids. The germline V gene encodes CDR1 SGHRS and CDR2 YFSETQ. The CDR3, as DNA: TGCGCCAGCAGCTCGGGACCGGGGGGTTCCTACGAGCAGTACTTC. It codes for CASSSGPGGSYEQYF.

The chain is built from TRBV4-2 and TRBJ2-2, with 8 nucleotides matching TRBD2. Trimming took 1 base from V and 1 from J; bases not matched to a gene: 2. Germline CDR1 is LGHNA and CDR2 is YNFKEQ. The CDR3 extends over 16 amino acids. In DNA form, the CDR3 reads TGTGCCAGCAGCCAAGTAGCGGGGATGAACACCGGGGAGCTGTTTTTT. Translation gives CASSQVAGMNTGELFF.